This is a list of T cell receptor beta chains from one sample in a study of response to subunit inactivated influenza vaccine. TCRdb analysed the RT-PCR reads with MiXCR anew, one entry per CDR3 protein. The sample carries a few hundred thousand distinct CDR3 sequences, 21% recorded once. This specimen was PBMCs from blood, taken less than 22 months after vaccination. The receptors shown here come from a man aged 50 to 69 who received an inactivated influenza vaccine. CDR3s include the opening cysteine and the closing phenylalanine or tryptophan. A D gene is named only where the DNA matches it firmly. Expanded clones get a size class; other rows say once, few or many, or leave the size out.

-	TRBV4-2	TRBJ1-5	-	CASSQAAQDNQPQHF	TGTGCCAGCAGCCAAGCCGCACAGGACAATCAGCCCCAGCATTTT
TRBD2	TRBV11-2	TRBJ2-3	few	CASSKRDTDTQYF	TGTGCCAGCAGCAAGCGGGACACAGATACGCAGTATTTT
TRBD1	TRBV20-1	TRBJ1-1	-	CSAYPGQGGFSTEAFF	TGCAGTGCCTACCCCGGACAGGGAGGATTTTCCACTGAAGCTTTCTTT
TRBD2	TRBV28	TRBJ2-7	few	CASSSGTTGINEQYF	TGTGCCAGCAGTTCCGGGACTACAGGAATCAACGAGCAGTACTTC
-	TRBV7-9	TRBJ2-2	-	CASSPRSRRAGELFF	TGTGCCAGCAGCCCCCGGTCGAGGAGGGCCGGGGAGCTGTTTTTT
TRBD1	TRBV7-9	TRBJ2-5	-	CASSDRAAETQYF	TGTGCCAGCAGCGACAGGGCGGCAGAGACCCAGTACTTC
TRBD1	TRBV5-1	TRBJ1-4	-	CASSFGGRIRTGRDEKLFF	TGCGCCAGCAGCTTTGGGGGCCGGATTAGGACAGGCCGGGATGAAAAACTGTTTTTT
TRBD1	TRBV19	TRBJ1-5	-	CASSILPGQGSNQAQHF	TGTGCCAGTAGTATTCTCCCCGGACAGGGGAGCAATCAGGCCCAGCATTTT
TRBD1	TRBV5-1	TRBJ1-2	-	CASRTDRGRYGYTF	TGCGCCAGCAGAACCGACAGGGGACGATATGGCTACACCTTC
-	TRBV7-9	TRBJ1-6	-	CASSFEGSGSPLHF	TGTGCCAGCAGCTTTGAGGGGTCGGGTTCACCCCTCCACTTT
-	TRBV5-1	TRBJ1-1	many	CASSLAGGPPLNTEAFF	TGCGCCAGCAGCTTGGCCGGGGGACCCCCCCTGAACACTGAAGCTTTCTTT
TRBD1	TRBV10-3	TRBJ1-1	few	CAISGQGTYTEAFF	TGTGCCATCAGTGGACAGGGGACATACACTGAAGCTTTCTTT